One and the same sample provided the 32 T cell receptor beta chains below, sequenced in a study of radiation and T cells in renal cell carcinoma. Treatment noted: 15 Gy SBRT to primary tumor, nephrectomy 4 weeks later. TCRdb's copy holds only in-frame clones and misses some; the assay was immunoSEQ multiplex PCR. The data contain 15,000 to 20,000 clones, 55% of them singletons. The material sequenced was tumor tissue, taken from a patient whose treatment included radiotherapy and nephrectomy. The receptors stem from a middle-aged man with renal cell carcinoma.

The chain combines TRBV12-5 with TRBJ2-5; D perhaps matches TRBD1 (5 bases). The V end lost 3 bases, the J end lost 1 base, and 12 bases lay between the germline ends. The CDR3 consists of 15 residues. Germline V gene sequence: CDR1 LGHNT, CDR2 FRNRAP. The DNA of the CDR3 is TGTGCTAGTGGTTTTGTACAGGTAGTCCAAGAGACCCAGTACTTC. It codes for CASGFVQVVQETQYF.

This chain uses TRBV5-4 with TRBJ1-2, with TRBD1 as a possible D gene (5 bases). The CDR3 length is 17 residues. V lost 0 bases to trimming and J lost 4 bases, with 19 bases between them. Germline V lookup: CDR1 SGHNT, CDR2 YYREEE (reference sequence). In DNA form, the CDR3 reads TGTGCCAGCAGCTTGGAAACGGGGCCTTCGCTTGGCTATGGCTACACCTTC. Protein product: CASSLETGPSLGYGYTF.

The V and J genes are TRBV7-9 and TRBJ1-3; no firm D call. Germline V lookup: CDR1 SEHNR, CDR2 FQNEAQ (reference sequence). This CDR3 spans 17 amino acids. Trimming removed 4 bases at V and 0 bases at J, with 16 bases between. The CDR3 bases are TGTGCCAGCAGCTCAGCCGACTTACTGCCCTCTGGAAACACCATATATTTT. Its protein product is CASSSADLLPSGNTIYF.

Relative to its sample, this clone is medium-sized (0.01 to 0.1%). The chain employs TRBV7-3 and TRBJ2-1; D gene unclear. The CDR3 sequence is 16 residues long. V shed 3 bases and J shed 7 bases, with 19 bases lying between them. The germline V gene has CDR1 SGHTA and CDR2 FQGTGA. Here the CDR3 DNA reads TGTGCCAGCAGCTTCGGGTTGGGGTCTGAACGAAATGAGCAGTTCTTC. This encodes CASSFGLGSERNEQFF.

The CDR3 loop reads CAIRDITSGNTIYF. The DNA of the CDR3 is TGTGCCATCAGGGACATAACCTCTGGAAACACCATATATTTT. The V gene is TRBV10-3, the J gene TRBJ1-3; weak D call: TRBD1 (5 bases). Germline V CDR1 and CDR2: ENHRY, SYGVKD. The length of the CDR3 is 14 residues. V was shortened by 6 bases and J by 0 bases, with 9 bases between the two germline ends.

This clone was detected a few times. The chain links TRBV7-2 to TRBJ2-1; D might be TRBD2 (5 bases). Trimming removed 4 bases from V and 0 bases from J, with 10 bases in between. The CDR3 covers 15 residues. CDR1 and CDR2 from the germline V gene are SGHTA and FQGNSA. As DNA, the CDR3 is TGTGCCAGCAGCTCGGGATCAAGCTCCTACAATGAGCAGTTCTTC. Translated: CASSSGSSSYNEQFF.

This clone was seen a handful of times. V is TRBV7-3 and J is TRBJ2-1; 11 nucleotides match TRBD2. Germline lookup yields CDR1 SGHTA and CDR2 FQGTGA. Trimming cost V 5 bases and J 8 bases; bases outside gene matches: 5. The CDR3 has 14 residues. The CDR3 protein is CASSLLAGGDEQFF. In DNA, the CDR3 is TGTGCCAGCAGCCTTCTAGCGGGGGGCGATGAGCAGTTCTTC.

The sample holds a few counts of this clone. Within the sample, other DNA sequences also encode this same CDR3. CDR3 bases: TGTGCCAGCAGCTTGGGCCTAGCGGGAGGGCCGAACACCGGGGAGCTGTTTTTT. Translating gives CASSLGLAGGPNTGELFF. The chain uses TRBV5-5 and TRBJ2-2; TRBD2 aligns across 12 bases. J gave up 0 bases and V 0 bases, and 3 bases lay outside the gene matches. The CDR3 runs 18 residues. Per the germline V gene, CDR1 is SGHKS and CDR2 is YYEKEE (reference sequence).

The gene calls are TRBV7-6 and TRBJ1-6; weak D call: TRBD1 (6 bases). CDR1 is SGHVS, CDR2 FNYEAQ, per germline. Trimming took off 0 bases at V and 2 bases at J, with 14 bases between the two ends. This CDR3 spans 18 amino acids. This chain's CDR3 is CASSLAGGANAYNSPLHF. In DNA, the CDR3 is TGTGCCAGCAGCTTAGCGGGGGGGGCCAACGCCTATAATTCACCCCTCCACTTT.

This clone turned up a few times. The J gene is TRBJ2-1, the V gene TRBV6-5; D may match TRBD1 or TRBD2 (5 bases each). V lost 6 bases and J lost 2, with 14 bases in between. The V gene's germline CDR1 is MNHEY and CDR2 SVGAGI. The CDR3 totals 15 residues. This chain's CDR3 is CASRIGTSPYNEQFF. In DNA form, the CDR3 reads TGTGCCAGCAGGATCGGGACGTCCCCCTACAATGAGCAGTTCTTC.

This clone showed up just a few times. The J gene is TRBJ1-4, the V gene TRBV11-2; no definite D call. The ends were cut back, 1 base at V and 4 bases at J, with 7 bases in the middle. Germline V gene sequence: CDR1 SGHAT, CDR2 FQNNGV. This CDR3 is built from 14 residues. The CDR3 region is CASSLGHNNEKLFF. CDR3 DNA sequence: TGTGCCAGCAGCTTAGGCCACAATAATGAAAAACTGTTTTTT.

This clone occurred a few times. The chain carries TRBV6-5 and TRBJ1-2; D unresolved. This CDR3 is 11 amino acids long. In germline, CDR1 is MNHEY, CDR2 SVGAGI. The V end was cut by 4 bases, the J end by 8 bases, with 8 bases between. CDR3 nucleotides: TGTGCCAGCAGTTCGGTTGGCGGCTACACCTTC. Translating it yields CASSSVGGYTF.

The V and J genes are TRBV27 and TRBJ1-3; 7 bases align to TRBD1. Germline V CDR1 and CDR2: MNHEY, SMNVEV (reference sequence). CDR3 length: 15 residues. V shed 6 bases and J 2 bases; nucleotides not matched to a gene: 7. The CDR3 reads CASSRTGVAGNTIYF. CDR3 nucleotide sequence: TGTGCCAGCAGCCGAACAGGGGTAGCTGGAAACACCATATATTTT.

The chain joins TRBV21-1 to TRBJ1-5. TRBV21-1 is noted as a pseudogene. This CDR3 is built from 18 residues. CDR3 loop: CASSKDPRIDQGNQPQHF. The CDR3 nucleotides read TGTGCCAGCAGCAAAGACCCCCGAATAGATCAAGGCAATCAGCCCCAGCATTTT.

This chain uses TRBV7-2 with TRBJ2-2; D unclear. Trimming pared 3 bases from V and 7 bases from J, leaving 15 bases between. This CDR3 comprises 15 residues. CDR1 and CDR2 (germline): SGHTA, FQGNSA. For the CDR3, the DNA is TGTGCCAGCAGCTTCCAAATCGCCAGCAGCGGGGAGCTGTTTTTT. As protein: CASSFQIASSGELFF. Complete variable domain (other parts from reference TRBV7-2 and TRBJ2-2): GAGVSQSPSNKVTEKGKDVELRCDPISGHTALYWYRQSLGQGLEFLIYFQGNSAPDKSGLPSDRFSAERTGGSVSTLTIQRTQQEDSAVYLCASSFQIASSGELFFGEGSRLTVL.

In this sample, this clone turned up a few times. The chain combines TRBV5-6 with TRBJ1-1; D unclear. Per the germline V gene, CDR1 is SGHDT and CDR2 is YYEEEE. Trimming stripped 1 base from V and 4 bases from J, with 8 bases between. The CDR3 is 13 residues long. As DNA, the CDR3 is TGTGCCAGCAGCTTGTTTTCCAGCACTGAAGCTTTCTTT. This gives the protein CASSLFSSTEAFF.

The chain has TRBV28 and TRBJ1-1; D unclear. Germline CDR1 MDHEN, CDR2 SYDVKM. This CDR3 is 15 amino acids long. Trimming removed 6 bases from V and 3 bases from J, with 17 bases in between. For the CDR3, the DNA is TGTGCCAGCAGCGTTGGTTGGCAGGAAGACACTGAAGCTTTCTTT. Protein product: CASSVGWQEDTEAFF. The entire variable domain, with the rest obtained from reference TRBV28 and TRBJ1-1, is as follows: DVKVTQSSRYLVKRTGEKVFLECVQDMDHENMFWYRQDPGLGLRLIYFSYDVKMKEKGDIPEGYSVSREKKERFSLILESASTNQTSMYLCASSVGWQEDTEAFFGQGTRLTVV.

This chain links TRBV7-8 with TRBJ1-1; D is unclear. Trimming stripped 0 bases from V and 4 bases from J, with 9 bases between. Looked up from germline, CDR1 is SGHVS and CDR2 is FQNEAQ. This CDR3 spans 14 amino acids. For the CDR3, the DNA is TGTGCCAGCAGCTTAGCGGGGTCGATCACTGAAGCTTTCTTT. It specifies CASSLAGSITEAFF.

This clone was detected a few times. The chain combines TRBV28 with TRBJ2-1, with 12 positions matching TRBD1. The V segment lost 4 bases and the J segment 8 bases; nucleotides outside the gene matches: 12. This CDR3 has 17 residues. CDR1 is MDHEN and CDR2 is SYDVKM in the germline V gene. CDR3 coding DNA: TGTGCCAGCAGTTCCCTATTGGGGACAGGGGGCGGGTATGAGCAGTTCTTC. Its protein product is CASSSLLGTGGGYEQFF.

The chain couples TRBV4-2 to TRBJ1-1; a possible D gene is TRBD1 (5 bases). V was clipped by 6 bases and J by 5 bases, with 16 bases between them. Germline V gives CDR1 LGHNA, CDR2 YNFKEQ. The CDR3 is 14 residues long. This chain's CDR3 is CASSRGAGETEAFF. The DNA for the CDR3 is TGTGCCAGCAGTAGAGGGGCAGGCGAGACTGAAGCTTTCTTT.

This clone turned up a few times. The chain links TRBV19 to TRBJ2-7; TRBD1 matches 8 bases. This CDR3 has 16 amino acids. Germline V gene data show CDR1 as LNHDA and CDR2 as SQIVND (reference sequence). With V trimmed by 5 bases and J by 3 bases, 12 bases remained unmatched. This chain's CDR3 is CASSPLPGTGVYEQYF. In DNA form, the CDR3 reads TGTGCCAGTAGTCCCCTTCCCGGGACAGGAGTCTACGAGCAGTACTTC.

This clone has more than one count but fewer than ten. The CDR3 nucleotides are TGTGCCTGGAGCCGGCGCAGGGGGAGAAAAGAGACCCAGTACTTC. Its protein is CAWSRRRGRKETQYF. This chain uses TRBV30 with TRBJ2-5, with 7 bases aligning to TRBD1. The CDR3 length is 15 residues. Germline assignment: CDR1 GTSNPN and CDR2 SVGIG (reference sequence). V shed 3 bases, J shed 3 bases, and the junction held 10 bases outside the gene matches.

The chain combines TRBV19 with TRBJ1-2; D remains ambiguous. The germline CDR1 and CDR2 sequences are LNHDA and SQIVND (reference sequence). This CDR3 is 16 amino acids long. With 6 bases removed from V and 1 base from J, the gap between germline ends came to 18 bases. The CDR3 reads CASSRIDTGFNYGYTF. DNA for the CDR3: TGTGCCAGTAGCCGGATTGACACTGGGTTTAACTATGGCTACACCTTC.

This clone was detected only a few times. The rearrangement uses TRBV27 and TRBJ1-2, with D possibly being TRBD1 (5 bases). The germline CDR1 and CDR2 sequences are MNHEY and SMNVEV (reference sequence). CDR3 length: 15 amino acids. Trimming removed 1 base at V and 2 bases at J, with 11 bases between. DNA of the CDR3: TGTGCCAGCAGTTTATGGCAGGGAGGGAACTATGGCTACACCTTC. Its translation: CASSLWQGGNYGYTF.

The V and J genes are TRBV29-1 and TRBJ2-7, with TRBD2 matching 12 bases. Germline V CDR1 and CDR2: SQVTM, ANQGSEA. CDR3 length equals 16 residues. V dropped 3 bases and J dropped 7; count of bases not matched to a gene: 13. This CDR3 is CSVEIYRSSGREEQYF. The CDR3 nucleotides read TGCAGCGTTGAGATCTACCGCTCTAGCGGGAGGGAAGAGCAGTACTTC.

V gene TRBV5-4 combines with J gene TRBJ2-1; 8 bases are shared with TRBD2. V shed 3 bases, J shed 0 bases, and the junction held 8 bases outside the gene matches. Germline lookup yields CDR1 SGHNT and CDR2 YYREEE (reference sequence). The CDR3 is made up of 17 amino acids. CDR3 sequence (DNA): TGTGCCAGCAGCTATCAACTAGCGGCCAGCTCCTACAATGAGCAGTTCTTC. Translation: CASSYQLAASSYNEQFF. Together with reference TRBV5-4 and TRBJ2-1, the CDR3 gives the full variable domain: ETGVTQSPTHLIKTRGQQVTLRCSSQSGHNTVSWYQQALGQGPQFIFQYYREEENGRGNFPPRFSGLQFPNYSSELNVNALELDDSALYLCASSYQLAASSYNEQFFGPGTRLTVL.

The chain is built from TRBV25-1 and TRBJ1-2; weak D call: TRBD1 (5 bases). The CDR3 contains 12 residues. The germline V gene has CDR1 MGHDK and CDR2 SYGVNS. V lost 6 bases and J lost 4, with 9 bases in between. This CDR3 is CASRGDLYGYTF. CDR3 bases: TGTGCCAGCAGGGGGGATCTCTATGGCTACACCTTC.

This chain links TRBV2 with TRBJ1-4; possible D gene TRBD1, 6 bases. The V gene's germline CDR1 is SNHLY and CDR2 FYNNEI. Trimming took off 5 bases at V and 4 bases at J, with 11 bases between the two ends. The CDR3 is 14 residues long. The CDR3 nucleotides read TGTGCCAGCAGTCTCGGGACAATTAATGAAAAACTGTTTTTT. Protein sequence: CASSLGTINEKLFF.

The chain carries TRBV2 and TRBJ2-7; TRBD2 agrees at 7 bases. The CDR3 is made up of 17 amino acids. J was trimmed by 3 bases and V by 7 bases; bases with no gene match: 18. Germline V gene data show CDR1 as SNHLY and CDR2 as FYNNEI. The CDR3 coding sequence is TGTGCCAGCACAGCGAGGGCCCTAGCGGAACTTAACTACGAGCAGTACTTC. It yields the protein CASTARALAELNYEQYF.

A single count supports this clone. V gene TRBV6-1 combines with J gene TRBJ2-7; D gene uncertain. CDR3 length: 13 amino acids. Looked up from germline, CDR1 is MNHNS and CDR2 is SASEGT. With 10 bases removed from V and 2 bases from J, the gap between germline ends came to 15 bases. The CDR3 region is CATDNSLTYEQYF. The CDR3, as DNA: TGTGCCACCGACAACTCCTTAACCTACGAGCAGTACTTC.

The genes are TRBV7-9 and TRBJ2-1; a possible D gene is TRBD2 (6 bases). Between the trimmed V and J ends, which lost 2 bases and 7 bases, there was a span of 15 bases. Germline lookup yields CDR1 SEHNR and CDR2 FQNEAQ (reference sequence). There are 15 residues in the CDR3. CDR3 region: CASSLMAGTGNEQFF. The CDR3 bases are TGTGCCAGCAGCTTAATGGCGGGAACCGGTAATGAGCAGTTCTTC.

The V call is TRBV6-1, the J call TRBJ2-2; TRBD1 aligns across 8 bases. J lost 7 bases, V lost 3 bases, and 4 bases had no gene match. The CDR3 has 14 residues. Germline V gene data show CDR1 as MNHNS and CDR2 as SASEGT. The CDR3 sequence: CASSEGTGYGELFF. The CDR3 DNA sequence: TGTGCCAGCAGTGAGGGGACAGGATACGGGGAGCTGTTTTTT.